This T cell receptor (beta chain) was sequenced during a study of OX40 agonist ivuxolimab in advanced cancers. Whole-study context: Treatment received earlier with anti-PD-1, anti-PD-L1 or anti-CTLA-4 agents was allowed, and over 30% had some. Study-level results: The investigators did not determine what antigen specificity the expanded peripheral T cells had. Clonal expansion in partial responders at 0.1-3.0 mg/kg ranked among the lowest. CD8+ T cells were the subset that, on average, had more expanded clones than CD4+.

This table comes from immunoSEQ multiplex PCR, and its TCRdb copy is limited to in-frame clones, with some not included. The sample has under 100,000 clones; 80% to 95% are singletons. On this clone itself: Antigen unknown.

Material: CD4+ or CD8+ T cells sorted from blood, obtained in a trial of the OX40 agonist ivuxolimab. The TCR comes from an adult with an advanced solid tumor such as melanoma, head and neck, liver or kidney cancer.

In DNA form, the CDR3 reads TGTGCCAGCAGTGCGTCGCAGGGCAGAAACACCATATATTTT. It is translated as CASSASQGRNTIYF. The genes are TRBV2 and TRBJ1-3; a weak D match, TRBD1 (5 bases). Trimming cost V 4 bases and J 5 bases, with 12 bases left between them. The CDR3 sequence is 14 residues long. Germline lookup yields CDR1 SNHLY and CDR2 FYNNEI.